This T cell receptor (beta chain) was documented in a study of T-cell reconstitution after alpha-beta-depleted transplantation in children. This clonotype was observed a handful of times. Unique molecular identifiers were used in preparing the TCRbeta library. In TCRdb, the PCR reads were re-called with MiXCR into one record per CDR3 protein. The sample holds approximately 350,000 distinct CDR3 sequences, roughly 17% seen once. The TCR originated in a male patient between 2 and 10 years old who had a stem cell transplant for acute lymphoblastic leukemia, so the T cells may come from the graft donor. The sample in question was PBMCs, mostly from graft donor cells, obtained 360 days after TCRalphabeta/CD19-depleted stem cell transplant.

CDR3 DNA sequence: TGTGCCAGCAGTGGGCCGGGGCGGGAGCAGTACTTC. Translated: CASSGPGREQYF. The chain carries TRBV27 and TRBJ2-7, with D perhaps being TRBD1 or TRBD2 (5 bases each). V lost 5 bases and J 7 bases, leaving 12 bases between the germline ends. The V gene's germline CDR1 is MNHEY and CDR2 SMNVEV (reference sequence). The CDR3 is made up of 12 amino acids.